The 28 T cell receptor beta chains below were found in one sample sequenced in a study of metastatic and nonmetastatic thyroid tumors. Before thyroid surgery, none of the patients had received any treatment. MiXCR reprocessed the PCR reads for TCRdb. The sample lists 50,000 to 60,000 clones; roughly 15% were seen once. Sequencing was carried out using blood. The receptors derive from a female donor with papillary thyroid cancer or a benign thyroid nodule (not recorded which). Some clones in this sample may be carry-over from other donors' samples.

This clone was observed at least ten times. The chain couples TRBV2 to TRBJ2-1, with D possibly TRBD2 on 6 matching bases. The CDR3 covers 13 residues. Trimming removed 6 bases from V and 0 bases from J, with 6 bases in between. Germline CDR1 is SNHLY and CDR2 is FYNNEI. The CDR3 region is CASSGSSYNEQFF. The DNA of the CDR3 is TGTGCCAGCAGCGGGAGCTCCTACAATGAGCAGTTCTTC. Full variable domain (rest looked up from reference TRBV2 and TRBJ2-1): EPEVTQTPSHQVTQMGQEVILRCVPISNHLYFYWYRQILGQKVEFLVSFYNNEISEKSEIFDDQFSVERPDGSNFTLKIRSTKLEDSAMYFCASSGSSYNEQFFGPGTRLTVL.

The chain joins TRBV5-1 to TRBJ2-2; D is unresolved. The CDR3 is 13 amino acids. V lost 0 bases and J lost 10, with 10 bases in between. Germline values: CDR1 SGHRS, CDR2 YFSETQ. The CDR3 nucleotides are TGCGCCAGCAGCTTGGGGAGCTGCGTGGAGCTGTTTTTT. Protein product: CASSLGSCVELFF.

This clone was observed at least ten times. V is TRBV4-1 and J is TRBJ2-7, with D possibly being TRBD1 (5 bases). This CDR3 has 14 residues. V shed 1 base and J shed 3 bases, with 10 bases lying between them. Germline assignment: CDR1 MGHRA and CDR2 YSYEKL. The CDR3, as DNA: TGCGCCAGCAGCCAAGTATACCAGGGCTACGAGCAGTACTTC. Encoded protein: CASSQVYQGYEQYF.

This clone was counted ten times or more. The rearrangement uses TRBV28 and TRBJ1-2, with a possible D match to TRBD1 (5 bases). The CDR3 consists of 13 residues. Trimming pared 3 bases from V and 3 bases from J, leaving 8 bases between. CDR1 and CDR2 from the germline V gene are MDHEN and SYDVKM. The CDR3 DNA reads TGTGCCAGCAGTTTTCCCAGGGACTATGGCTACACCTTC. Translating it yields CASSFPRDYGYTF.

A few counts support this clone. In DNA, the CDR3 is TGTGCCAGCAGTGAAGATCTGGGAACCTACGAGCAGTACTTC. Protein sequence: CASSEDLGTYEQYF. The rearrangement joins TRBV2 to TRBJ2-7; D not resolved. Looked up from germline, CDR1 is SNHLY and CDR2 is FYNNEI. Trimming removed 1 base from V and 2 bases from J, with 9 bases in between. The CDR3 sequence is 14 residues long.

This chain connects TRBV19 to TRBJ1-1; D uncertain. The CDR3 contains 16 residues. The ends were cut back, 6 bases at V and 5 bases at J, with 22 bases in the middle. Germline lookup yields CDR1 LNHDA and CDR2 SQIVND (reference sequence). The CDR3 nucleotides read TGTGCCAGTAGATCATTCTGGGGAGAAGGAGGGACTGAAGCTTTCTTT. Translating it yields CASRSFWGEGGTEAFF.

There are many counts of this clone. The genes are TRBV19 and TRBJ1-5; the D is unclear. V shed 2 bases and J shed 5 bases, with 16 bases lying between them. The CDR3 length is 16 residues. Germline lookup yields CDR1 LNHDA and CDR2 SQIVND (reference sequence). The CDR3: CASSIYKVGTYQPQHF. In DNA, the CDR3 is TGTGCCAGTAGTATATATAAAGTGGGTACTTATCAGCCCCAGCATTTT.

There are many counts of this clone. V is TRBV11-2 and J is TRBJ2-7; the D gene is possibly TRBD2 (6 bases). Germline V gene data show CDR1 as SGHAT and CDR2 as FQNNGV. The CDR3 is made up of 17 amino acids. V was shortened by 4 bases and J by 0 bases, with 19 bases between the two germline ends. The CDR3 bases are TGTGCCAGCAGCTATACCACCGCGGGACTGGGCTCCTACGAGCAGTACTTC. This gives the protein CASSYTTAGLGSYEQYF.

This clone was recorded once. The chain links TRBV6-2 or TRBV6-3 to TRBJ2-6; D possibly corresponds to TRBD2 (6 bases). Trimming removed 4 bases at V and 0 bases at J, with 25 bases between. Germline values: CDR1 MNHEY, CDR2 SVGEGT. CDR3 size: 21 residues. The CDR3: CASSFEWYWGTGDSGANVLTF. The CDR3 coding sequence is TGTGCCAGCAGTTTCGAGTGGTATTGGGGGACTGGGGACTCTGGGGCCAACGTCCTGACTTTC.

Many counts were recorded for this clone. The rearrangement links TRBV20-1 to TRBJ2-3, with a possible D match to TRBD1 (7 bases). This CDR3 is 15 amino acids long. Germline V CDR1 and CDR2: DFQATT, SNEGSKA (reference sequence). V lost 1 base and J lost 2, with 13 bases in between. CDR3: CSARVGGGLTDTQYF. The CDR3 DNA follows: TGCAGTGCTAGAGTCGGAGGGGGCCTCACAGATACGCAGTATTTT.

V and J are TRBV5-1 and TRBJ2-3, with no clear D. The CDR3 covers 12 residues. Germline V gene lookup returns CDR1 SGHRS and CDR2 YFSETQ. Trimming left V 2 bases short and J 4 bases short, with 5 bases between. The CDR3 sequence is CASSFDADTQYF. CDR3 nucleotide sequence: TGCGCCAGCAGCTTCGATGCAGATACGCAGTATTTT.

This clone was recorded many times. Other DNA sequences in the sample encode the same CDR3. CDR3 protein: CASTQDRESSRELFF. In DNA, the CDR3 is TGTGCCAGCACCCAGGACCGGGAGAGCTCCCGGGAGCTGTTTTTT. The genes are TRBV28 and TRBJ2-2; D is possibly TRBD2 (6 bases). Germline-derived CDR1 and CDR2 are MDHEN and SYDVKM. V was pared by 7 bases and J by 9 bases, with 21 bases between. The length of the CDR3 is 15 residues. The complete variable domain, with remaining parts taken from reference TRBV28 and TRBJ2-2, reads DVKVTQSSRYLVKRTGEKVFLECVQDMDHENMFWYRQDPGLGLRLIYFSYDVKMKEKGDIPEGYSVSREKKERFSLILESASTNQTSMYLCASTQDRESSRELFFGEGSRLTVL.

As concerns this clone: With a much larger clone just one base away, this may be a read error. The same CDR3 arises from other DNA sequences in this sample as well. The rearrangement uses TRBV3-1 and TRBJ2-1; D perhaps matches TRBD2 (6 bases). V was trimmed by 3 bases and J by 6 bases, leaving 12 bases between them. Per the germline V gene, CDR1 is LGHDT and CDR2 is YNNKEL (reference sequence). This CDR3 is built from 14 residues. The CDR3 loop is CASSQTSGSNEQFF. The CDR3 DNA is TGTGCCAGCAGCCAGACTAGTGGGAGCAATGAGCAGTTCTTC.

This clone was seen repeatedly, ten times or more. V gene TRBV11-1 combines with J gene TRBJ1-2; D is ambiguous. With 5 bases removed from V and 5 bases from J, the gap between germline ends came to 12 bases. Germline V gives CDR1 SGHAT, CDR2 FQDESV (reference sequence). The CDR3 has 13 amino acids. CDR3 region: CASSRAEGYGYTF. The CDR3 coding sequence is TGTGCCAGCAGCCGGGCAGAGGGTTATGGCTACACCTTC. The whole variable domain, remainder taken from reference TRBV11-1 and TRBJ1-2, is EAEVAQSPRYKITEKSQAVAFWCDPISGHATLYWYRQILGQGPELLVQFQDESVVDDSQLPKDRFSAERLKGVDSTLKIQPAELGDSAMYLCASSRAEGYGYTFGSGTRLTVV.

With respect to this clone: The germline gene is not matched at one end of the junction; a read error may be the cause. V gene TRBV6-1 combines with J gene TRBJ1-2; D is perhaps TRBD1 (6 bases). This CDR3 spans 15 amino acids. The V gene's germline CDR1 is MNHNS and CDR2 SASEGT. CDR3: CASIEASTGSGVYTF. The CDR3 DNA is TGTGCCAGCATTGAAGCATCTACAGGGAGTGGTGTCTACACCTTC.

This clone was detected ten times or more. CDR3 protein: CASSASFQGYGYTF. CDR3 DNA sequence: TGTGCCAGCAGTGCCTCTTTCCAGGGCTATGGCTACACCTTC. This chain connects TRBV27 to TRBJ1-2; a weak D match, TRBD1 (5 bases). The CDR3 is 14 residues long. Germline assignment: CDR1 MNHEY and CDR2 SMNVEV (reference sequence). Deletions cut 5 bases from V and 4 bases from J, with 14 bases between.

This clone was seen at least ten times. The rearrangement uses TRBV27 and TRBJ1-5; 8 positions match TRBD1. Trimming at V came to 4 bases and at J to 6 bases, leaving 8 bases not matched to a gene. Germline CDR1 is MNHEY and CDR2 is SMNVEV (reference sequence). CDR3 length: 15 amino acids. The CDR3 reads CASSSQTGVGQPQHF. CDR3 DNA sequence: TGTGCCAGCAGTTCCCAGACAGGGGTTGGTCAGCCCCAGCATTTT.

This clone was seen many times. This sequence joins TRBV5-6 and TRBJ2-5; 7 nucleotides match TRBD2. This CDR3 spans 15 amino acids. Germline CDR1 SGHDT, CDR2 YYEEEE. V was clipped by 5 bases and J by 2 bases; unmatched bases: 9. CDR3 sequence (DNA): TGTGCCAGCAGTGGGGCTAGCGGATATCAAGAGACCCAGTACTTC. It specifies CASSGASGYQETQYF.

This clone has more than one count but fewer than ten. V gene TRBV2 combines with J gene TRBJ2-7, with TRBD2 as a possible D gene (6 bases). CDR3 length: 15 amino acids. Germline V gene lookup returns CDR1 SNHLY and CDR2 FYNNEI. V lost 4 bases to trimming and J lost 9 bases, with 22 bases between them. CDR3 in DNA: TGTGCCAGCAGTGGCGGAGGTATCGGGAGAGGCTGGCAGTACTTC. It codes for CASSGGGIGRGWQYF.

J is TRBJ2-6 and V is TRBV5-5; tentatively, D is TRBD1 (6 bases). CDR1 is SGHKS, CDR2 YYEKEE, per germline (reference sequence). CDR3 length: 15 amino acids. V was clipped by 3 bases and J by 0 bases, with 7 bases between them. The CDR3 is CASSYRVSGANVLTF. The CDR3 DNA sequence: TGTGCCAGCAGCTACAGGGTCTCTGGGGCCAACGTCCTGACTTTC.

This clone was observed at least ten times. The gene calls are TRBV20-1 and TRBJ2-1, with 11 bases aligning to TRBD2. V trimming: 6 bases; J trimming: 6 bases; junction bases outside the gene matches: 7. Germline V gene data show CDR1 as DFQATT and CDR2 as SNEGSKA (reference sequence). This CDR3 spans 14 amino acids. CDR3 region: CSAPPGTSGNEQFF. Written as DNA, the CDR3 is TGCAGTGCCCCTCCCGGGACTAGCGGCAATGAGCAGTTCTTC.

This clone has at least ten counts. The CDR3 DNA reads as TGTGCCAGCAGCTTAGTTGCGGGGATTAACACCGGGGAGCTGTTTTTT. Residues: CASSLVAGINTGELFF. The chain combines TRBV11-2 with TRBJ2-2; tentatively, D is TRBD2 (6 bases). The CDR3 loop spans 16 amino acids. Germline assignment: CDR1 SGHAT and CDR2 FQNNGV. The V gene lost 1 base and the J gene lost 2 bases, with 11 bases spanning the gap.

This clone has more than one count but fewer than ten. The genes are TRBV27 and TRBJ2-7; D is unresolved. The V end was cut by 5 bases, the J end by 3 bases, with 14 bases between. The CDR3 runs 14 residues. Germline V CDR1 and CDR2: MNHEY, SMNVEV (reference sequence). CDR3 sequence reads: CASSPRGVGYEQYF. As DNA, the CDR3 is TGTGCCAGCAGTCCGCGTGGAGTGGGCTACGAGCAGTACTTC.

The V gene is TRBV19, the J gene TRBJ1-1; 8 positions agree with TRBD1. There are 13 residues in the CDR3. V shed 3 bases, J shed 4 bases, and the junction held 1 base outside the gene matches. Germline V gene lookup returns CDR1 LNHDA and CDR2 SQIVND (reference sequence). The CDR3 DNA is TGTGCCAGTAGTATCGACAGGGGCACTGAAGCTTTCTTT. Translating gives CASSIDRGTEAFF.

This clone has a count of ten or more. The final CDR3 position lacks the conserved phenylalanine or tryptophan, pointing to a likely read error. The CDR3 nucleotides read TGTGCCGGCAGTGAACAGGGGCGGGAGACCCAGTACCTC. Its protein product is CAGSEQGRETQYL. This chain joins TRBV2 and TRBJ2-5; TRBD1 matches at 7 bases. Germline assignment: CDR1 SNHLY and CDR2 FYNNEI. The CDR3 loop spans 13 amino acids.

This clone has at least ten counts. The J gene is TRBJ2-2, the V gene TRBV28; D is ambiguous. The CDR3 loop spans 13 amino acids. Germline values: CDR1 MDHEN, CDR2 SYDVKM. The V end lost 2 bases, the J end lost 8 bases, and 9 bases lay between the germline ends. CDR3 residues: CASSLLSRGELFF. The CDR3 DNA reads TGTGCCAGCAGTTTACTATCGCGAGGGGAGCTGTTTTTT.

The table lists this clone with many counts. The chain combines TRBV4-1 with TRBJ2-5; 8 bases agree with TRBD2. The CDR3 spans 16 residues. V lost 1 base and J lost 1; bases outside the gene matches: 5. In germline, CDR1 is MGHRA, CDR2 YSYEKL. In DNA form, the CDR3 reads TGCGCCAGCAGCCAAGGTGAGCTAGCGGGCCAAGAGACCCAGTACTTC. Residues: CASSQGELAGQETQYF.

With regard to this clone: Sequence at one end of the junction differs from germline and may be a read error. The identical CDR3 is also encoded by other nucleotide sequences in the sample. The chain links TRBV12-3 or TRBV12-4 to TRBJ2-2, with D possibly matching TRBD2 (5 bases). The CDR3 has 14 residues. The CDR3, as DNA: TGTGCCAGCAGCCGGACCCTGAACACCGGGGAGCTTTTTTTT. It is translated as CASSRTLNTGELFF.